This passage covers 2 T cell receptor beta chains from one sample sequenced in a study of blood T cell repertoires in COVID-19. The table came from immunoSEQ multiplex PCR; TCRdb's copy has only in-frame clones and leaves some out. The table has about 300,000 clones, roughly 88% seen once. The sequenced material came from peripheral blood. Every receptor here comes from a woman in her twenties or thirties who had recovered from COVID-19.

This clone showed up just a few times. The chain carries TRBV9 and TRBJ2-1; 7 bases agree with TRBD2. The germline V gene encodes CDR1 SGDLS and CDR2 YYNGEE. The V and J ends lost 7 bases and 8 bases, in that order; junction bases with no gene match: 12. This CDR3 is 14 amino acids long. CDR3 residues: CASPGRGRRYEQFF. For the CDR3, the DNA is TGTGCCAGCCCGGGGAGGGGCAGGAGGTATGAGCAGTTCTTC.

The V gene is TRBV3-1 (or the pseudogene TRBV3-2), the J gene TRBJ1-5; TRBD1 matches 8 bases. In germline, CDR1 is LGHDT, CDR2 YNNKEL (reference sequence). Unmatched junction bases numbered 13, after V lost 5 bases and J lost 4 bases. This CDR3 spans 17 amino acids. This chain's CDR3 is CASSSGQGGTFNQPQHF. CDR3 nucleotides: TGTGCCAGCAGCTCAGGACAGGGAGGCACTTTTAATCAGCCCCAGCATTTT.